Given below is one TCR beta chain in context. The record originates from a study of blood T cells in healthy people across ages. Sample-barcoded 5' priming and a J-beta primer mix drove a second PCR of 7 to 11 cycles. TCRdb called the 5' RACE reads again in MiXCR, with one record for every CDR3 protein. Of about 1,500,000 distinct CDR3 sequences listed, roughly 40% are singletons. The length of the CDR3 is 16 residues. There were healthy Caucasian individuals from Russia, aged 6 to 90, serving as donors. The V call is TRBV21-1, the J call TRBJ1-4. TRBV21-1 is shown as a pseudogene. The sequence was obtained from a woman aged 18-30 years in good health. Source material: blood. In nucleotides, the CDR3 is TGTGCCAGCAGCAGTCGGGGCCCGCTTTCTAATGAAAAACTGTTTTTT. Translated: CASSSRGPLSNEKLFF.